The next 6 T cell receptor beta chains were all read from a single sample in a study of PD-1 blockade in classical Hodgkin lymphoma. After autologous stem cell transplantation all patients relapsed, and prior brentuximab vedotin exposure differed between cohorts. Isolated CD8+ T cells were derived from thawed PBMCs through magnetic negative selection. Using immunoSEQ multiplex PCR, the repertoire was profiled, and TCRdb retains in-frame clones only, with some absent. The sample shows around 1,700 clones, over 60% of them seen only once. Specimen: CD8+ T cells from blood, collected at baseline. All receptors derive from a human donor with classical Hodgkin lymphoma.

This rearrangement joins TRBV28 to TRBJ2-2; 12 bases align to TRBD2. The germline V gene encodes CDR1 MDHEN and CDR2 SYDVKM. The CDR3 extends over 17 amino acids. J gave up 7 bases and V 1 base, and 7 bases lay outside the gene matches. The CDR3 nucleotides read TGTGCCAGCAGTTTATCCCCTAGCGGGAGGGCTAGCGGGGAGCTGTTTTTT. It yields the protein CASSLSPSGRASGELFF.

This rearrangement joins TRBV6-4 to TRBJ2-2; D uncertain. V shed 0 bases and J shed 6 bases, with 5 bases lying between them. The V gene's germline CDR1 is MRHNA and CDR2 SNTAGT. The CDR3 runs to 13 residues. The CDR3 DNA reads TGTGCCAGCAGTGACTCGTCCTCCGGGGAGCTGTTTTTT. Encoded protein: CASSDSSSGELFF.

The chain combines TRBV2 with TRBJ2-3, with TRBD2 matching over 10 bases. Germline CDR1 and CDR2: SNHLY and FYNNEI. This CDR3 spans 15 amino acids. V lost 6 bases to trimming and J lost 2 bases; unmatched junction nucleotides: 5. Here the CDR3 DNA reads TGTGCCAGCAGGCTACTAGCGGGGACCACAGATACGCAGTATTTT. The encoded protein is CASRLLAGTTDTQYF.

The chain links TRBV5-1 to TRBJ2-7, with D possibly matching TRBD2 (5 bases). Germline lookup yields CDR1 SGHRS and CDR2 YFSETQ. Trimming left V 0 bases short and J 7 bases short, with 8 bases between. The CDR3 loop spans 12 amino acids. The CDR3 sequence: CASSLEWREQYF. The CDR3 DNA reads TGCGCCAGCAGCTTGGAATGGAGGGAGCAGTACTTC.

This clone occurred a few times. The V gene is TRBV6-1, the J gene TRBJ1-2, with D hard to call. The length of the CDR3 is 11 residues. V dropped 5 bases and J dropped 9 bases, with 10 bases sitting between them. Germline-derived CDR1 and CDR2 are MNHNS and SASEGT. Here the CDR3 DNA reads TGTGCCAGCAGTTATCAGGAAAGCTACACCTTC. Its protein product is CASSYQESYTF.

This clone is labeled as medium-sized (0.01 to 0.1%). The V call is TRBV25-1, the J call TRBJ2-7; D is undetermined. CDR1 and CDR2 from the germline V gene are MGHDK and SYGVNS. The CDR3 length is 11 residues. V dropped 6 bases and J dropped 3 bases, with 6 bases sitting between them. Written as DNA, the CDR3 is TGTGCCAGCAGCTACGACTACGAGCAGTACTTC. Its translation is CASSYDYEQYF.